Each of the 2 T cell receptor beta chains below was sequenced from the same sample in a study of beta chain features in type 1 diabetes. Expressed TCRB transcripts got sequenced, as all isolated RNA was reverse transcribed. Using immunoSEQ multiplex PCR, the repertoire was profiled, and TCRdb retains in-frame clones only, with some absent. The sample comprises 60,000 or so clones, approximately 59% of which are singletons, and about 2% rests with the top ten. Material for sequencing was Tregs from blood. These TCRs come from a woman under 30 in good health.

The CDR3 here is CASSSRTGRNYGYTF. The CDR3 DNA reads TGTGCCAGCTCATCTCGGACAGGTCGTAACTATGGCTACACCTTC. The chain recombines TRBV18 with TRBJ1-2, with TRBD1 matching 7 bases. Germline CDR1 reads KGHSH; CDR2 reads LQKENI. The V and J ends lost 5 bases and 1 base, in that order; junction bases with no gene match: 7. CDR3 length equals 15 residues.

This clone turned up a few times. The V and J genes are TRBV18 and TRBJ1-3; TRBD1 is a possible D gene (5 bases). V lost 4 bases and J lost 2, with 12 bases in between. The CDR3 spans 15 residues. The germline V gene encodes CDR1 KGHSH and CDR2 LQKENI. CDR3 bases: TGTGCCAGCTCACTGGGGGGAACCCCTGGAAACACCATATATTTT. Its protein is CASSLGGTPGNTIYF. Full variable domain (missing parts from reference TRBV18 and TRBJ1-3): NAGVMQNPRHLVRRRGQEARLRCSPMKGHSHVYWYRQLPEEGLKFMVYLQKENIIDESGMPKERFSAEFPKEGPSILRIQQVVRGDSAAYFCASSLGGTPGNTIYFGEGSWLTVV.